This TCR beta chain comes out of a study of preoperative IRX-2 immunotherapy in early breast cancer (dated by TCRdb to between 2018 and 2021). The sample holds one count of this clone. It lacks a known antigen. It has no much larger one-base neighbor in the sample; base qualities were not kept. CDR1 and CDR2 were assigned from the germline V gene as SQVTM and ANQGSEA. Including cysteine and phenylalanine, the CDR3 has 13 amino acids. Of the read, only the CDR3 DNA is kept; its 39 bases are in frame from base 1. The germline V and J ends show losses of 6 bases and 1 base respectively, and no gene match explains 2 bases of the junction. The library was built by means of the immunoSEQ multiplex PCR assay. The clones in this table, taken by TCRdb from immuneACCESS, are in-frame only. Not every clone is retained; where verified, under half of the shortfall comes from an unresolved V gene, and the cause of the rest is unknown. This sample has fewer than 2,000 clones in its table, and 60% to 80% of those were observed once. Jointly, the top ten make up around 9.9% of the sample.

In the paper's terms, the treatment or condition label means: preoperative locoregional IRX-2 cytokine immunotherapy. The samples were obtained from a phase Ib study that tested preoperative, locoregional IRX-2 cytokine immunotherapy meant to prime immune responses. Donors were patients with early-stage breast cancer who received IRX-2 before surgery. The sequence is built from TRBV29-1 and TRBJ1-5, and 8 bases in between align with TRBD1. Here the sequenced sample was tumor tissue, taken after IRX-2 immunotherapy. The sequence was collected from a human donor with breast cancer. The DNA reads TGCAGCGTGGGGACAGGCAGCAATCAGCCCCAGCATTTT. It specifies CSVGTGSNQPQHF.